This TCR beta chain was recorded in a study of blood T cell repertoires in COVID-19. Turning to the study itself: Acute and convalescent COVID-19 samples came from the United States, Italy and Spain. Nucleic acid was either cDNA or gDNA, and it came from T cells, B-cell-depleted T cells, or PBMCs.

As processed by the authors: Reference gene primers were amplified, and this amplification served to estimate nucleated cell counts. Repertoires were generated with immunoSEQ multiplex PCR, while TCRdb's copy carries only in-frame clones and drops some. V, J and clone size derive from that table, while D and trimming were established from the DNA sequence. The sample has 120,000 or so clones, 70% to 80% seen once. The origin of this receptor is a man in his forties or fifties with active or convalescent COVID-19. The sample comprised peripheral blood.

CDR3: CAISGGRGRTEGGYTF. CDR3 DNA sequence: TGTGCCATCAGCGGGGGGAGGGGAAGGACGGAGGGAGGCTACACCTTC. The V and J genes are TRBV10-3 and TRBJ1-2; D perhaps matches TRBD1 (5 bases). In germline, CDR1 is ENHRY, CDR2 SYGVKD. The CDR3 totals 16 residues. Trimming shortened V by 6 bases and J by 8 bases, and 25 bases separated the two germline ends.